The 12 T cell receptor beta chains below come from one sample, sequenced in a study of blood T cell repertoires in COVID-19. Produced via immunoSEQ multiplex PCR; TCRdb's table is partial and in-frame only. The sample lists around 150,000 clones, approximately 80% occurring once. Material: PBMCs or T cells enriched from blood (not recorded which). The receptors were sampled from a woman aged 40 to 49 who had recovered from COVID-19.

This chain connects TRBV13 to TRBJ1-1, with D possibly matching TRBD1 (6 bases). Germline V gives CDR1 PRHDT, CDR2 FYEKMQ (reference sequence). Trimming took off 3 bases at V and 1 base at J, with 9 bases between the two ends. CDR3 length equals 14 residues. This chain's CDR3 is CASSLQGRNTEAFF. Here the CDR3 DNA reads TGTGCCAGCAGCTTGCAGGGGAGGAACACTGAAGCTTTCTTT.

V usage is TRBV14 and J usage is TRBJ2-2; maybe TRBD1 (5 bases). This CDR3 region has 12 residues. V was trimmed by 8 bases and J by 8 bases, leaving 12 bases between them. In germline, CDR1 is SGHDN, CDR2 FVKESK. CDR3 loop: CASQGDRGELFF. The CDR3 nucleotides are TGTGCCAGCCAAGGGGATCGAGGGGAGCTGTTTTTT.

CDR3 sequence: CASSFFAGGLAEAFF. In DNA form, the CDR3 reads TGTGCCAGCAGTTTTTTTGCAGGGGGCTTAGCTGAAGCTTTCTTT. This chain joins TRBV28 and TRBJ1-1; 8 nucleotides match TRBD1. CDR3 length: 15 residues. Germline lookup yields CDR1 MDHEN and CDR2 SYDVKM. With 3 bases clipped from V and 6 bases from J, the junction kept 9 bases outside the gene matches. Complete variable domain (other parts from reference TRBV28 and TRBJ1-1): DVKVTQSSRYLVKRTGEKVFLECVQDMDHENMFWYRQDPGLGLRLIYFSYDVKMKEKGDIPEGYSVSREKKERFSLILESASTNQTSMYLCASSFFAGGLAEAFFGQGTRLTVV.

In nucleotides, the CDR3 is TGTGCCAGCAGCCCAAACTACAAGAACAATGAGCAGTTCTTC. This gives the protein CASSPNYKNNEQFF. The chain links TRBV9 to TRBJ2-1; no reliable D call. With 4 bases removed from V and 5 bases from J, the gap between germline ends came to 13 bases. CDR3 length equals 14 residues. CDR1 is SGDLS, CDR2 YYNGEE, per germline.

The chain combines TRBV30 with TRBJ2-7; TRBD2 matches 10 bases. Germline CDR1 and CDR2: GTSNPN and SVGIG (reference sequence). J was trimmed by 3 bases and V by 1 base; bases with no gene match: 6. This CDR3 region has 15 residues. This chain's CDR3 is CAWSASSGRDYEQYF. In DNA, the CDR3 is TGTGCCTGGAGTGCCTCTAGCGGGAGAGACTACGAGCAGTACTTC.

The gene calls are TRBV3-1 (or the pseudogene TRBV3-2) and TRBJ2-2; D might be TRBD1 (5 bases). V lost 1 base to trimming and J lost 6 bases, with 12 bases between them. Germline V lookup: CDR1 LGHDT, CDR2 YNNKEL (reference sequence). This CDR3 has 15 amino acids. This chain's CDR3 is CASSQGQGSAGELFF. The CDR3 DNA sequence: TGTGCCAGCAGCCAAGGGCAGGGAAGCGCCGGGGAGCTGTTTTTT.

This chain links TRBV4-1 with TRBJ2-7; maybe TRBD2 (5 bases). V was trimmed by 0 bases and J by 6 bases, leaving 6 bases between them. The CDR3 is 12 amino acids. The germline gives CDR1 MGHRA, CDR2 YSYEKL. The CDR3 coding sequence is TGCGCCAGCAGCCAAGAAAGCGGCGAGCAGTACTTC. As protein: CASSQESGEQYF.

The gene calls are TRBV11-3 and TRBJ2-1; TRBD2 matches 10 bases. Per germline, CDR1 SGHNT and CDR2 YENEEA. The CDR3 runs to 14 residues. The V segment lost 5 bases and the J segment 13 bases; nucleotides outside the gene matches: 11. In DNA form, the CDR3 reads TGTGCCAGCAGCGTCGGACTAGCGGAACCGGCCCAGTTCTTC. It translates to CASSVGLAEPAQFF.

The chain combines TRBV30 with TRBJ1-5; 9 bases map to TRBD1. After removal of 7 bases from V and 4 bases from J, the junction contained 5 bases not matched to a gene. The CDR3 spans 13 residues. Germline loops: CDR1 GTSNPN, CDR2 SVGIG (reference sequence). The CDR3 reads CAYSGQGNQPQHF. The CDR3, as DNA: TGTGCCTACAGCGGACAGGGGAATCAGCCCCAGCATTTT.

This chain joins TRBV5-6 and TRBJ1-5; tentative D call: TRBD1 (6 bases). V lost 4 bases to trimming and J lost 3 bases, with 11 bases between them. Germline CDR1 reads SGHDT; CDR2 reads YYEEEE. CDR3 size: 14 residues. The CDR3 nucleotides read TGTGCCAGCAGCCGAGGGGGAAACAATCAGCCCCAGCATTTT. It is translated as CASSRGGNNQPQHF.

The chain employs TRBV7-8 and TRBJ1-2, with D possibly being TRBD1 (5 bases). V was cut by 8 bases and J by 2 bases, with 18 bases left in between. Germline V gene sequence: CDR1 SGHVS, CDR2 FQNEAQ. This CDR3 contains 15 residues. CDR3 coding DNA: TGTGCCAGCCAACTAGGGTTTGGGGGGAACTATGGCTACACCTTC. Translation: CASQLGFGGNYGYTF.

The chain employs TRBV15 and TRBJ2-1, with TRBD1 matching over 10 bases. The CDR3 extends over 15 amino acids. After removal of 5 bases from V and 6 bases from J, the junction contained 7 bases not matched to a gene. Looked up from germline, CDR1 is LNHNV and CDR2 is YYDKDF (reference sequence). In DNA, the CDR3 is TGTGCCACCAGCGGGGACAGGGGAGGAAGCAATGAGCAGTTCTTC. It codes for CATSGDRGGSNEQFF.